The TCR beta chain under discussion was sequenced for a study of blood T cell repertoires in COVID-19. Across the study: Material from acute and convalescent COVID-19 was sourced from the United States, Italy and Spain.

Authors' data handling: For nucleated cells, counts were estimated from reference gene primer amplification. Data came from immunoSEQ multiplex PCR; TCRdb stores just in-frame clones and leaves some out. V and J calls and clone size follow that table, whereas D and trimming were derived from the DNA. The table lists about 170,000 clones, around 80% of them singletons, with 14% in the top ten. CDR3 length equals 12 residues. The V and J ends lost 6 bases and 2 bases respectively, with 7 bases between them. Germline CDR1 and CDR2: MRHNA and SNTAGT. The clonotype was recovered from a woman aged 65 to 85 with COVID-19, enrolled during active disease. Sequencing was done on a sample of peripheral blood. This chain joins TRBV6-4 and TRBJ2-5; D possibly corresponds to TRBD1 (5 bases). CDR3 sequence: CASRQEQETQYF. The CDR3 nucleotides are TGTGCCAGCAGACAGGAGCAAGAGACCCAGTACTTC.